Below, 10 T cell receptor beta chains from the same sample are listed, as sequenced in a study of control samples from healthy donors and cancer patients. TCRdb's copy holds only in-frame clones and misses some; the assay was immunoSEQ multiplex PCR. The sample includes approximately 94,000 clones, about 86% of them seen just once. Sequenced: blood. These TCRs come from a woman aged 45-59 years in good health.

This rearrangement joins TRBV18 to TRBJ2-1; the D is unclear. There are 14 residues in the CDR3. CDR1 KGHSH and CDR2 LQKENI come from the germline V gene. The germline V and J ends were trimmed by 3 bases and 7 bases, with 13 bases remaining between them. CDR3 bases: TGTGCCAGCTCACCGGAAAGTAGACGAAATGAGCAGTTCTTC. Residues: CASSPESRRNEQFF.

This sequence joins TRBV7-9 and TRBJ1-2; a possible D gene is TRBD1 (6 bases). CDR1 and CDR2 (germline): SEHNR, FQNEAQ (reference sequence). The CDR3 runs to 15 residues. Trimming pared 3 bases from V and 0 bases from J, leaving 11 bases between. The CDR3 is CASSFSDRANYGYTF. The CDR3 DNA follows: TGTGCCAGCAGCTTCTCGGACAGAGCTAACTATGGCTACACCTTC. Combining the CDR3 with reference TRBV7-9 and TRBJ1-2 gives the whole variable domain DTGVSQNPRHKITKRGQNVTFRCDPISEHNRLYWYRQTLGQGPEFLTYFQNEAQLEKSRLLSDRFSAERPKGSFSTLEIQRTEQGDSAMYLCASSFSDRANYGYTFGSGTRLTVV.

The gene calls are TRBV7-2 and TRBJ2-3; D could derive from TRBD1 or TRBD2 (5 bases each). CDR1 SGHTA and CDR2 FQGNSA come from the germline V gene. V shed 1 base and J shed 4 bases, with 21 bases lying between them. The CDR3 runs to 18 residues. CDR3 protein: CASSLVVSRGPGSDTQYF. The CDR3, as DNA: TGTGCCAGCAGCTTAGTGGTTTCGCGCGGGCCAGGGTCAGATACGCAGTATTTT.

The chain carries TRBV7-2 and TRBJ2-1; 10 bases are a match to TRBD2. With V trimmed by 2 bases and J by 4 bases, 5 bases remained unmatched. The CDR3 covers 16 residues. Germline CDR1 and CDR2: SGHTA and FQGNSA. The CDR3 is CASSLQLAGGYNEQFF. The CDR3 DNA reads as TGTGCCAGCAGCTTACAGTTAGCGGGGGGTTACAATGAGCAGTTCTTC.

The chain carries TRBV15 and TRBJ1-1; D uncertain. Trimming cost V 2 bases and J 2 bases, with 18 bases left between them. The CDR3 is 17 residues long. Germline-derived CDR1 and CDR2 are LNHNV and YYDKDF (reference sequence). The CDR3 here is CATSRNRATSANTEAFF. The CDR3 DNA follows: TGTGCCACCAGCAGAAACCGGGCCACTTCGGCAAACACTGAAGCTTTCTTT.

The V gene is TRBV25-1, the J gene TRBJ2-2; 10 positions agree with TRBD1. This CDR3 is 17 amino acids long. Germline V gives CDR1 MGHDK, CDR2 SYGVNS. The V and J ends lost 5 bases and 5 bases, in that order; junction bases with no gene match: 11. The CDR3: CASSRLGRDRGTGELFF. CDR3 in DNA: TGTGCCAGCAGTCGACTGGGGAGGGACAGGGGAACCGGGGAGCTGTTTTTT.

This chain connects TRBV19 to TRBJ1-1; 10 bases map to TRBD1. The CDR3 consists of 15 residues. V shed 6 bases, J shed 0 bases, and the junction held 4 bases outside the gene matches. Germline assignment: CDR1 LNHDA and CDR2 SQIVND (reference sequence). The CDR3 sequence: CASRGDRGVNTEAFF. The DNA for the CDR3 is TGTGCCAGTAGGGGGGACAGGGGTGTGAACACTGAAGCTTTCTTT.

The chain combines TRBV29-1 with TRBJ1-2; no reliable D call. Germline CDR1 and CDR2: SQVTM and ANQGSEA. The CDR3 has 12 amino acids. The V end lost 4 bases, the J end lost 4 bases, and 10 bases lay between the germline ends. The CDR3 region is CSVGDATYGYTF. CDR3 coding DNA: TGCAGCGTTGGTGACGCCACCTATGGCTACACCTTC.

The gene calls are TRBV5-3 and TRBJ2-7; 7 nucleotides line up with TRBD1. TRBV5-3 is marked as an open reading frame, function uncertain. V trimming: 4 bases; J trimming: 3 bases; junction bases outside the gene matches: 7. The CDR3 totals 14 residues. The chain's CDR3 is CARSLRQGYYEQYF. As DNA, the CDR3 is TGTGCCAGAAGCCTACGACAGGGATACTACGAGCAGTACTTC.

A single count supports this clone. The rearrangement uses TRBV6-2 or TRBV6-3 and TRBJ2-7; the match to TRBD2 covers 9 bases. In germline, CDR1 is MNHEY, CDR2 SVGEGT. The length of the CDR3 is 15 residues. With V trimmed by 4 bases and J by 1 base, 5 bases remained unmatched. The CDR3 loop is CASSSALAGSYEQYF. DNA for the CDR3: TGTGCCAGCAGTTCCGCACTAGCGGGTTCCTACGAGCAGTACTTC.